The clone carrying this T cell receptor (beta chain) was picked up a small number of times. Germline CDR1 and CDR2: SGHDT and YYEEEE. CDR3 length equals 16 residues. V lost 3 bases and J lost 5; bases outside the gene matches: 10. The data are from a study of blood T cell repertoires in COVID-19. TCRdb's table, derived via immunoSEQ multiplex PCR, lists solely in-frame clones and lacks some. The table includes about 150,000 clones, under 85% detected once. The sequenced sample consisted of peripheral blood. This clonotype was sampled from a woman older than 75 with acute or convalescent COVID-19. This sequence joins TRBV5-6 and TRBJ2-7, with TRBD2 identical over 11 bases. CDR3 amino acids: CASSWRTSGRGDEQYF. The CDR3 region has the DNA TGTGCCAGCAGCTGGAGAACTAGCGGGAGAGGGGACGAGCAGTACTTC.